The 21 T cell receptor beta chains below come from one sample, sequenced in a study of cytomegalovirus exposure and HLA in healthy donors (dated by TCRdb to the late 2010s). The library was prepared using the immunoSEQ multiplex PCR assay. Not all clones reach the TCRdb copy of this immuneACCESS table, which keeps in-frame sequences only. Checked studies attribute under half of the gap to unresolved V genes and leave the rest unexplained. For this sample there are about 60,000 clones; less than 96% appear just once. The ten largest clones add up to 1.2% of the sample. Material: PBMCs. The receptors come from a woman aged 18 to 35 in good health and CMV-seronegative.

The chain is built from TRBV2 and TRBJ2-7; 8 bases align to TRBD1. CDR3 length equals 17 residues. The V and J ends lost 2 bases and 9 bases, in that order; junction bases with no gene match: 18. Looked up from germline, CDR1 is SNHLY and CDR2 is FYNNEI. CDR3: CASSEPPGTGIGMGQYF. CDR3 DNA sequence: TGTGCCAGCAGTGAACCGCCCGGGACAGGAATCGGTATGGGGCAGTACTTC.

The chain employs TRBV15 and TRBJ2-6; maybe TRBD1 (5 bases). Germline CDR1 and CDR2: LNHNV and YYDKDF (reference sequence). V dropped 0 bases and J dropped 0 bases, with 15 bases sitting between them. The CDR3 sequence is 19 residues long. CDR3 residues: CATSRDLDTLDSGANVLTF. In DNA form, the CDR3 reads TGTGCCACCAGCAGAGATTTGGACACCCTGGACTCTGGGGCCAACGTCCTGACTTTC.

The chain links TRBV7-2 to TRBJ2-3; 12 bases match TRBD2. Germline assignment: CDR1 SGHTA and CDR2 FQGNSA. Trimming removed 7 bases from V and 4 bases from J; junction bases left unmatched: 6. The CDR3 contains 15 residues. DNA for the CDR3: TGTGCCAGCACCCCGACTAGCGGGAGTGCAGATACGCAGTATTTT. It codes for CASTPTSGSADTQYF.

The chain joins TRBV29-1 to TRBJ2-3; 11 nucleotides align to TRBD1. V lost 6 bases, J lost 5 bases, and 7 bases stayed unmatched. The germline CDR1 and CDR2 sequences are SQVTM and ANQGSEA. This CDR3 contains 14 residues. CDR3 sequence (DNA): TGCAGCGTCCACGGACAGGGGGCGATAGATACGCAGTATTTT. Its translation: CSVHGQGAIDTQYF.

The chain has TRBV27 and TRBJ2-7; 9 bases match TRBD2. V was pared by 2 bases and J by 9 bases, with 11 bases of the junction left unmatched. The CDR3 length is 15 residues. The germline gives CDR1 MNHEY, CDR2 SMNVEV (reference sequence). CDR3 loop: CASSLRVAGVRRQYF. The CDR3 DNA is TGTGCCAGCAGTTTACGTGTAGCGGGGGTCCGCCGGCAGTACTTC.

The rearrangement uses TRBV5-1 and TRBJ2-7, with a weak D call TRBD1 (6 bases). This CDR3 has 14 amino acids. V was cut by 4 bases and J by 4 bases, with 15 bases left in between. CDR1 is SGHRS, CDR2 YFSETQ, per germline. CDR3 amino acids: CASSPLQGRYEQYF. In nucleotides, the CDR3 is TGCGCCAGCAGCCCACTACAGGGTCGGTACGAGCAGTACTTC.

The chain employs TRBV10-2 and TRBJ2-3, with 9 bases aligning to TRBD2. Germline CDR1 and CDR2: WSHSY and SAAADI. The trim removed 4 bases at V and 5 bases at J, leaving 10 bases unmatched. The CDR3 runs to 16 residues. In DNA, the CDR3 is TGCGCCAGCAGTGTTGAGCGGGGGGCCATGGGAGATACGCAGTATTTT. This codes for CASSVERGAMGDTQYF.

The chain links TRBV15 to TRBJ2-1; D call uncertain. The CDR3 runs 15 residues. Germline V gene lookup returns CDR1 LNHNV and CDR2 YYDKDF (reference sequence). The germline V and J ends were trimmed by 2 bases and 0 bases, with 8 bases remaining between them. CDR3 in DNA: TGTGCCACCAGCAGAATGTCTACCTCCTACAATGAGCAGTTCTTC. Residues: CATSRMSTSYNEQFF. Looking up the rest from reference TRBV15 and TRBJ2-1 gives the full variable domain: DAMVIQNPRYQVTQFGKPVTLSCSQTLNHNVMYWYQQKSSQAPKLLFHYYDKDFNNEADTPDNFQSRRPNTSFCFLDIRSPGLGDTAMYLCATSRMSTSYNEQFFGPGTRLTVL.

This chain links TRBV18 with TRBJ2-1, with 7 bases lining up with TRBD2. The V gene end was trimmed by 3 bases and the J gene end by 7 bases; junction bases not matched to a gene: 3. There are 13 residues in the CDR3. Germline V gives CDR1 KGHSH, CDR2 LQKENI. The CDR3 loop is CASSPGGGNEQFF. In nucleotides, the CDR3 is TGTGCCAGCTCACCCGGCGGGGGAAATGAGCAGTTCTTC.

This chain connects TRBV19 to TRBJ2-1; a possible D gene is TRBD1 (5 bases). This CDR3 spans 12 amino acids. From germline, CDR1 is LNHDA and CDR2 SQIVND (reference sequence). V gave up 3 bases and J gave up 9 bases, with 9 bases separating them. For the CDR3, the DNA is TGTGCCAGTAGTATCCCAAGGGGTGAGCAGTTCTTC. Its translation is CASSIPRGEQFF.

The J gene is TRBJ2-5, the V gene TRBV18; a possible D gene is TRBD2 (7 bases). This CDR3 has 14 amino acids. Germline CDR1 and CDR2: KGHSH and LQKENI. V was shortened by 3 bases and J by 5 bases, with 13 bases between the two germline ends. The CDR3 bases are TGTGCCAGCTCACCCCTGGGGGGGCGCGAGACCCAGTACTTC. Translated: CASSPLGGRETQYF.

This sequence joins TRBV6-6 and TRBJ2-1; TRBD2 aligns across 7 bases. The CDR3 extends over 16 amino acids. CDR1 is MNHNY and CDR2 is SVGAGI in the germline V gene (reference sequence). V lost 5 bases, J lost 5 bases, and 12 bases stayed unmatched. The CDR3 region is CASSRTGEGLDNEQFF. The CDR3 nucleotides are TGTGCCAGCAGTCGCACGGGGGAGGGCCTGGACAATGAGCAGTTCTTC.

The rearrangement links TRBV7-8 to TRBJ1-2; D perhaps matches TRBD1 (6 bases). Trimming removed 7 bases at V and 4 bases at J, with 25 bases between. CDR1 SGHVS and CDR2 FQNEAQ come from the germline V gene. This CDR3 has 17 residues. Written as DNA, the CDR3 is TGTGCCAGCACCCCGGCGCGGGGGGCCAGGTTGGCCTATGGCTACACCTTC. Its translation: CASTPARGARLAYGYTF.

In this sample, this clone turned up a few times. The gene calls are TRBV19 and TRBJ1-1, with D perhaps TRBD1 (6 bases). V lost 9 bases to trimming and J lost 2 bases, with 13 bases between them. The germline V gene encodes CDR1 LNHDA and CDR2 SQIVND (reference sequence). This CDR3 region has 13 residues. CDR3: CASRDISNTEAFF. CDR3 in DNA: TGTGCCAGCAGGGACATCAGCAACACTGAAGCTTTCTTT.

The V call is TRBV20-1, the J call TRBJ2-1, with D uncertain. Trimming stripped 6 bases from V and 7 bases from J, with 10 bases between. CDR1 and CDR2 from the germline V gene are DFQATT and SNEGSKA (reference sequence). The length of the CDR3 is 11 residues. CDR3 region: CSAISNNEQFF. The CDR3, as DNA: TGCAGTGCAATAAGCAATAATGAGCAGTTCTTC.

The chain combines TRBV4-2 with TRBJ2-1; a possible D gene is TRBD2 (5 bases). This CDR3 contains 16 residues. The germline V and J ends were trimmed by 1 base and 4 bases, with 14 bases remaining between them. From germline, CDR1 is LGHNA and CDR2 YNFKEQ. The CDR3, as DNA: TGTGCCAGCAGCCAAGTCGGGTGGGAGCGGTACAATGAGCAGTTCTTC. Amino acids: CASSQVGWERYNEQFF.

The chain links TRBV7-2 to TRBJ1-4; D may be TRBD1 (5 bases). There are 16 residues in the CDR3. Trimming left V 4 bases short and J 3 bases short, with 15 bases between. Germline CDR1 reads SGHTA; CDR2 reads FQGNSA. The CDR3 reads CASSSRNGAANEKLFF. In DNA form, the CDR3 reads TGTGCCAGCAGCTCCCGGAATGGGGCGGCTAATGAAAAACTGTTTTTT.

This sequence joins TRBV2 and TRBJ2-1, with 12 bases that match TRBD2. The CDR3 runs 16 residues. Losses at the gene ends were 6 bases for V and 2 bases for J; bases not matched to a gene: 5. Looked up from germline, CDR1 is SNHLY and CDR2 is FYNNEI. The CDR3, as DNA: TGTGCCAGCAGGAGGACTAGCGGGGAAGCCTACAATGAGCAGTTCTTC. This gives the protein CASRRTSGEAYNEQFF.

The J gene is TRBJ2-3, the V gene TRBV7-9; tentatively, D is TRBD1 (5 bases). CDR3 length: 15 amino acids. The V gene's germline CDR1 is SEHNR and CDR2 FQNEAQ (reference sequence). V was cut by 5 bases and J by 8 bases, with 20 bases left in between. The DNA for the CDR3 is TGTGCCAGCAGCCACCCGGTGGCCCCTCAGGGTACGCAGTATTTT. Its translation: CASSHPVAPQGTQYF.

The chain is built from TRBV11-2 and TRBJ2-7; 8 bases fit TRBD2. Germline-derived CDR1 and CDR2 are SGHAT and FQNNGV. V lost 8 bases, J lost 4 bases, and 10 bases stayed unmatched. The CDR3 runs 14 residues. CDR3 sequence reads: CASAARGGGYEQYF. The CDR3 nucleotides are TGTGCCAGCGCCGCCCGTGGCGGGGGGTACGAGCAGTACTTC.

The chain links TRBV6-5 to TRBJ1-5; 10 bases line up with TRBD1. The V gene's germline CDR1 is MNHEY and CDR2 SVGAGI. The CDR3 contains 15 residues. Trimming at V came to 2 bases and at J to 9 bases, leaving 7 bases not matched to a gene. The chain's CDR3 is CASSYGTGDGGPQHF. Written as DNA, the CDR3 is TGTGCCAGCAGTTACGGGACAGGGGACGGGGGGCCCCAGCATTTT.